This passage covers 8 T cell receptor beta chains from one sample sequenced in a study of identical twins. TCRdb re-called the 5' RACE reads with MiXCR, one entry per CDR3 protein. The table lists a few hundred thousand distinct CDR3 sequences, 13% to 15% of them singletons. These data were also filed under a second study, of yellow fever vaccine responses in identical twins.

Sample: CD4+ T cells sorted from blood. These receptors were obtained from a woman under 30 in good health.

The V gene is TRBV20-1, the J gene TRBJ2-7; the match to TRBD1 covers 10 bases. V was clipped by 6 bases and J by 2 bases; unmatched bases: 10. This CDR3 is 15 amino acids long. Germline CDR1 reads DFQATT; CDR2 reads SNEGSKA (reference sequence). The CDR3, as DNA: TGCAGTGCCCACGTCCCCGACAGGGGGCCCTACGAGCAGTACTTC. As protein: CSAHVPDRGPYEQYF.

V usage is TRBV20-1 and J usage is TRBJ2-6; 12 nucleotides line up with TRBD2. Trimming took 6 bases from V and 2 from J; bases not matched to a gene: 5. This CDR3 is 16 amino acids long. Germline V gene sequence: CDR1 DFQATT, CDR2 SNEGSKA (reference sequence). CDR3 sequence: CSAQTSGSTGANVLTF. The DNA for the CDR3 is TGCAGTGCGCAGACTAGCGGGAGTACTGGGGCCAACGTCCTGACTTTC.

The chain carries TRBV7-9 and TRBJ2-7, with D possibly matching TRBD2 (6 bases). The CDR3 is made up of 14 amino acids. From germline, CDR1 is SEHNR and CDR2 FQNEAQ (reference sequence). The V end lost 2 bases, the J end lost 7 bases, and 15 bases lay between the germline ends. The CDR3 region has the DNA TGTGCCAGCAGCTTAATGGAGGGCCCCGTAGAGCAGTACTTC. Its protein product is CASSLMEGPVEQYF.

This clonotype was detected only a few times. The chain is built from TRBV5-1 and TRBJ2-2, with a possible D match to TRBD1 (6 bases). Trimming took off 4 bases at V and 3 bases at J, with 16 bases between the two ends. This CDR3 region has 16 residues. Germline V lookup: CDR1 SGHRS, CDR2 YFSETQ. CDR3 loop: CASSAGAGVDTGELFF. The DNA of the CDR3 is TGCGCCAGCAGCGCAGGGGCAGGGGTGGACACCGGGGAGCTGTTTTTT.

This clonotype turned up a few times. This rearrangement joins TRBV24-1 to TRBJ2-3; D assignment may be TRBD1 or TRBD2 (5 bases each). Germline V gene lookup returns CDR1 KGHDR and CDR2 SFDVKD. The ends were cut back, 1 base at V and 4 bases at J, with 14 bases in the middle. This CDR3 has 16 amino acids. The CDR3 DNA sequence: TGTGCCACCAGTGATTTTATGGGGGAAGCGGCAGATACGCAGTATTTT. It translates to CATSDFMGEAADTQYF.

V gene TRBV24-1 combines with J gene TRBJ2-7; D might be TRBD1 (6 bases). The CDR3 totals 14 residues. V was pared by 6 bases and J by 3 bases, with 14 bases between. The germline V gene encodes CDR1 KGHDR and CDR2 SFDVKD. The CDR3 loop is CATSLGHRDYEQYF. CDR3 nucleotide sequence: TGTGCCACCAGTTTGGGCCACAGGGACTACGAGCAGTACTTC.

This clonotype has only a few counts. The gene calls are TRBV10-2 and TRBJ2-1, with a weak D call TRBD2 (6 bases). This CDR3 is built from 16 residues. V was cut by 4 bases and J by 4 bases, with 17 bases left in between. Germline V gives CDR1 WSHSY, CDR2 SAAADI. In nucleotides, the CDR3 is TGCGCCAGCAGTGGCGGGGCCTTAGGAGTTTACAATGAGCAGTTCTTC. Translation gives CASSGGALGVYNEQFF.

The CDR3 DNA reads TGTGCCAGCTCCCCATATAGCCTTGTCAAAAACATTCAGTACTTC. Translation gives CASSPYSLVKNIQYF. The chain uses TRBV28 and TRBJ2-4, with D hard to call. The germline CDR1 and CDR2 sequences are MDHEN and SYDVKM. V was trimmed by 8 bases and J by 3 bases, leaving 17 bases between them. The length of the CDR3 is 15 residues.